The next 32 T cell receptor beta chains were all read from a single sample in a study of spatial heterogeneity in lung cancer. Time point of the sample: sample taken at primary tumor resection. Each CDR3 protein is one row after TCRdb ran MiXCR on the 5' RACE reads. The table lists 40,000 to 55,000 distinct CDR3 sequences, roughly 13% of them singletons. The sample here was PBMCs, taken at surgery. The receptors derive from a male donor with early-stage non-small cell lung cancer.

Only a few counts were recorded for this clonotype. At one end the junction does not follow the germline gene, possibly because of a read error. The chain uses TRBV7-7 and TRBJ2-3; 11 nucleotides line up with TRBD2. The CDR3 totals 15 residues. Germline CDR1 SSHAT, CDR2 FNYEAQ (reference sequence). The CDR3 sequence: CASSLLAGESDTQYF. DNA for the CDR3: TGTGCTAGCAGCTTACTAGCGGGGGAATCAGATACGCAGTATTTT.

This clonotype was found a few times. This rearrangement joins TRBV3-1 to TRBJ1-1; a possible D gene is TRBD1 (5 bases). The CDR3 extends over 15 amino acids. The V end lost 0 bases, the J end lost 0 bases, and 8 bases lay between the germline ends. Germline CDR1 LGHDT, CDR2 YNNKEL (reference sequence). The CDR3 is CASSQDRGMNTEAFF. CDR3 coding DNA: TGTGCCAGCAGCCAAGATAGGGGCATGAACACTGAAGCTTTCTTT.

This clonotype was seen a few times. This chain connects TRBV2 to TRBJ2-3, with D possibly TRBD2 on 6 matching bases. CDR3 length: 13 amino acids. Trimming stripped 6 bases from V and 4 bases from J, with 11 bases between. The germline CDR1 and CDR2 sequences are SNHLY and FYNNEI. The chain's CDR3 is CASRQVAADTQYF. Here the CDR3 DNA reads TGTGCCAGCAGGCAGGTAGCGGCAGATACGCAGTATTTT.

This clonotype was seen more than once but under ten times. The rearrangement uses TRBV28 and TRBJ1-2; D uncertain. Looked up from germline, CDR1 is MDHEN and CDR2 is SYDVKM. The V end lost 9 bases, the J end lost 2 bases, and 10 bases lay between the germline ends. The CDR3 is made up of 12 amino acids. The CDR3 nucleotides are TGTGCCAGTGGTGACTCCAACTATGGCTACACCTTC. Amino acid sequence: CASGDSNYGYTF.

The CDR3 nucleotides read TGCGCCAGCAGCCAAGTCTTGGGGGGCGCGAGGGTTGGAAAACTGTTTTTT. Its protein product is CASSQVLGGARVGKLFF. The gene calls are TRBV4-1 and TRBJ1-4, with a weak D call TRBD1 (6 bases). This CDR3 region has 17 residues. V was cut by 1 base and J by 10 bases, with 22 bases left in between. Looked up from germline, CDR1 is MGHRA and CDR2 is YSYEKL.

The chain recombines TRBV4-3 with TRBJ1-5; no firm D call. The CDR3 is made up of 18 amino acids. V shed 0 bases and J shed 1 base, with 16 bases lying between them. CDR1 and CDR2 (germline): LGHNA, YSLEER. CDR3 amino acids: CASSQDLGPLGSNQPQHF. DNA of the CDR3: TGCGCCAGCAGCCAAGATCTAGGGCCCCTAGGGAGCAATCAGCCCCAGCATTTT.

This chain uses TRBV7-8 with TRBJ2-7; 9 bases are shared with TRBD1. CDR1 is SGHVS, CDR2 FQNEAQ, per germline. The CDR3 has 14 residues. J was trimmed by 6 bases and V by 5 bases; bases with no gene match: 8. The CDR3 nucleotides are TGTGCCAGCAGCCTCGACAGGGGGTCAGGCGAGCAGTACTTC. It encodes CASSLDRGSGEQYF.

The chain recombines TRBV7-3 with TRBJ2-7, with 7 bases that match TRBD1. Germline V gene data show CDR1 as SGHTA and CDR2 as FQGTGA. V lost 3 bases, J lost 0 bases, and 2 bases stayed unmatched. This CDR3 is built from 14 residues. The CDR3 protein is CASSFTGDSYEQYF. CDR3 nucleotide sequence: TGTGCCAGCAGCTTTACAGGGGACTCCTACGAGCAGTACTTC.

This clonotype was found many times. V is TRBV6-1 and J is TRBJ2-3; 8 bases are a match to TRBD2. The germline V gene has CDR1 MNHNS and CDR2 SASEGT. Trimming cost V 4 bases and J 2 bases; bases outside gene matches: 5. The CDR3 covers 15 residues. CDR3 in amino acids: CASSGSSGNTDTQYF. In DNA, the CDR3 is TGTGCCAGCAGTGGAAGTAGCGGGAACACAGATACGCAGTATTTT.

V and J are TRBV7-2 and TRBJ1-5; no firm D call. The CDR3 contains 12 residues. Germline CDR1 SGHTA, CDR2 FQGNSA. Trimming pared 5 bases from V and 5 bases from J, leaving 7 bases between. DNA of the CDR3: TGTGCCAGCAGCGTAACTCATCAGCCCCAGCATTTT. This codes for CASSVTHQPQHF. Full variable domain (rest looked up from reference TRBV7-2 and TRBJ1-5): GAGVSQSPSNKVTEKGKDVELRCDPISGHTALYWYRQSLGQGLEFLIYFQGNSAPDKSGLPSDRFSAERTGGSVSTLTIQRTQQEDSAVYLCASSVTHQPQHFGDGTRLSIL.

There are a few counts of this clonotype. The V gene is TRBV6-1, the J gene TRBJ1-1, with D possibly being TRBD1 (6 bases). The CDR3 length is 13 residues. V lost 4 bases and J 11 bases, leaving 17 bases between the germline ends. The germline gives CDR1 MNHNS, CDR2 SASEGT. The CDR3 loop is CASSVQGPWGAFF. CDR3 nucleotides: TGTGCCAGCAGTGTACAGGGCCCCTGGGGCGCTTTCTTT.

This clonotype appeared a few times. This chain links TRBV20-1 with TRBJ1-1; TRBD1 is a possible D gene (6 bases). V dropped 0 bases and J dropped 4 bases, with 12 bases sitting between them. The CDR3 consists of 14 residues. Per the germline V gene, CDR1 is DFQATT and CDR2 is SNEGSKA (reference sequence). Here the CDR3 reads CSAREPRGFTEAFF. DNA of the CDR3: TGCAGTGCTAGAGAGCCAAGGGGGTTCACTGAAGCTTTCTTT.

The V gene is TRBV5-1, the J gene TRBJ1-1; no firm D call. Trimming shortened V by 0 bases and J by 2 bases, and 8 bases separated the two germline ends. From germline, CDR1 is SGHRS and CDR2 YFSETQ. The CDR3 consists of 14 residues. In DNA form, the CDR3 reads TGCGCCAGCAGCTTGGAAACGTTCAACACTGAAGCTTTCTTT. Its protein product is CASSLETFNTEAFF.

This clonotype has a handful of counts. The CDR3 protein is CASSFGRALNNEQFF. The DNA for the CDR3 is TGTGCCAGCAGTTTTGGCCGGGCCCTTAACAATGAGCAGTTCTTC. This chain links TRBV27 with TRBJ2-1; D is ambiguous. CDR1 is MNHEY, CDR2 SMNVEV, per germline (reference sequence). With 3 bases removed from V and 5 bases from J, the gap between germline ends came to 14 bases. The CDR3 is 15 residues long.

In its sample, this clonotype was seen a few times. This chain joins TRBV7-2 and TRBJ2-7; 9 bases are shared with TRBD1. This CDR3 has 15 amino acids. The V gene end was trimmed by 3 bases and the J gene end by 2 bases; junction bases not matched to a gene: 5. CDR1 and CDR2 from the germline V gene are SGHTA and FQGNSA. The CDR3 sequence: CASSLAGTGTYEQYF. CDR3 sequence (DNA): TGTGCCAGCAGCTTGGCCGGGACAGGGACCTACGAGCAGTACTTC.

This clonotype was detected a few times. The rearrangement links TRBV5-4 to TRBJ2-2, with 7 positions matching TRBD1. V lost 4 bases to trimming and J lost 7 bases; unmatched junction nucleotides: 10. Germline CDR1 and CDR2: SGHNT and YYREEE (reference sequence). The CDR3 covers 15 residues. This CDR3 reads CASSAGQVRDGELFF. The CDR3 coding sequence is TGTGCCAGCAGCGCCGGACAGGTCCGGGACGGGGAGCTGTTTTTT.

This chain connects TRBV29-1 to TRBJ2-1; D ambiguous. Trimming shortened V by 7 bases and J by 10 bases, and 17 bases separated the two germline ends. Germline V lookup: CDR1 SQVTM, CDR2 ANQGSEA. The CDR3 spans 12 residues. The CDR3 is CSGRSPAVEQFF. In nucleotides, the CDR3 is TGCAGCGGTCGTTCCCCCGCGGTCGAGCAGTTCTTC.

V gene TRBV28 combines with J gene TRBJ1-1; the D gene is possibly TRBD1 (6 bases). The CDR3 is made up of 14 amino acids. Trimming removed 8 bases from V and 7 bases from J, with 20 bases in between. Germline CDR1 MDHEN, CDR2 SYDVKM. CDR3 nucleotides: TGTGCCAGCTTAGACAGGCGAGTTGTTCGTGAAGCTTTCTTT. Translating it yields CASLDRRVVREAFF.

This chain uses TRBV6-2 or TRBV6-3 with TRBJ2-7; no reliable D call. CDR1 MNHEY and CDR2 SVGEGT come from the germline V gene. Trimming left V 2 bases short and J 4 bases short, with 18 bases between. This CDR3 spans 16 amino acids. Here the CDR3 DNA reads TGTGCCAGCAGTTACCTACCGGCAGGTTCGTTTTACGAGCAGTACTTC. The encoded protein is CASSYLPAGSFYEQYF.

Ten or more counts support this clonotype. Compared with germline, one end of the junction differs, possibly owing to a read error. The chain uses TRBV28 and TRBJ2-1; D call uncertain. Germline lookup yields CDR1 MDHEN and CDR2 SYDVKM. The CDR3 has 11 amino acids. CDR3 protein: CQASSYNEQFF. The CDR3 region has the DNA TGCCAGGCCAGCTCCTACAATGAGCAGTTCTTC.

This clonotype was recorded at least ten times. The V call is TRBV20-1, the J call TRBJ2-5, with 12 nucleotides matching TRBD2. The CDR3 spans 17 residues. Germline CDR1 and CDR2: DFQATT and SNEGSKA (reference sequence). V dropped 5 bases and J dropped 5; count of bases not matched to a gene: 15. DNA of the CDR3: TGCAGTGCTTTACCGACTAGCGGGAGAGGTTTCATGGAGACCCAGTACTTC. Translated: CSALPTSGRGFMETQYF.

This clonotype showed up just a few times. The rearrangement uses TRBV4-1 and TRBJ2-4; D is perhaps TRBD1 (7 bases). The CDR3 totals 13 residues. Looked up from germline, CDR1 is MGHRA and CDR2 is YSYEKL. Trimming pared 0 bases from V and 10 bases from J, leaving 10 bases between. The CDR3 nucleotides read TGCGCCAGCAGCCAAGAGACAGGGAGGATTCAGTACTTC. Protein: CASSQETGRIQYF.

The CDR3 DNA reads as TGTGCCAGCAGCTTACCGGGCAGCAGCTATGGCTACACCTTC. This gives the protein CASSLPGSSYGYTF. The V gene is TRBV11-1, the J gene TRBJ1-2, with D unresolved. Germline lookup yields CDR1 SGHAT and CDR2 FQDESV (reference sequence). V shed 2 bases and J shed 4 bases, with 11 bases lying between them. This CDR3 has 14 residues.

The chain carries TRBV20-1 and TRBJ2-3; the D is unclear. Between the trimmed V and J ends, which lost 5 bases and 1 base, there was a span of 10 bases. The CDR3 sequence is 13 residues long. Germline V gene sequence: CDR1 DFQATT, CDR2 SNEGSKA (reference sequence). The CDR3 nucleotides are TGCAGTGCTGTGGCAGGAGGCACAGATACGCAGTATTTT. Encoded protein: CSAVAGGTDTQYF.

There are many counts of this clonotype. The rearrangement links TRBV4-1 to TRBJ2-7; 13 nucleotides line up with TRBD2. V trimming: 4 bases; J trimming: 2 bases; junction bases outside the gene matches: 11. CDR1 is MGHRA and CDR2 is YSYEKL in the germline V gene. The CDR3 sequence is 18 residues long. The CDR3 nucleotides read TGCGCCAGCAGCCCGAGGACTAGCGGGAGTGGGACAGCCTACGAGCAGTACTTC. Translation: CASSPRTSGSGTAYEQYF.

This clonotype came up a few times. The V and J genes are TRBV5-4 and TRBJ2-7; D not resolved. The CDR3 consists of 12 residues. Trimming took off 1 base at V and 1 base at J, with 3 bases between the two ends. The germline V gene encodes CDR1 SGHNT and CDR2 YYREEE (reference sequence). CDR3 DNA sequence: TGTGCCAGCAGCTTGACATCCTACGAGCAGTACTTC. It specifies CASSLTSYEQYF.

As regards this clonotype: This could be a read error, since a much larger clone is one nucleotide away. The chain uses TRBV12-3 or TRBV12-4 and TRBJ2-5; D gene uncertain. V was clipped by 6 bases and J by 1 base, with 18 bases between them. This CDR3 has 16 amino acids. The CDR3 region has the DNA TGTGCCAGCAGCCTCGGCCTGGGATGTGGCCAAGAGACCCAGTACTTC. This translates into CASSLGLGCGQETQYF.

This clonotype was seen repeatedly, ten times or more. The rearrangement links TRBV6-1 to TRBJ2-7; D is ambiguous. Germline CDR1 and CDR2: MNHNS and SASEGT. The CDR3 runs to 15 residues. Trimming stripped 1 base from V and 2 bases from J, with 12 bases between. Written as DNA, the CDR3 is TGTGCCAGCAGTGAAGATACCAACCCCACCTACGAGCAGTACTTC. Translation gives CASSEDTNPTYEQYF.

The rearrangement joins TRBV4-2 to TRBJ1-4; D possibly corresponds to TRBD1 (5 bases). The CDR3 runs to 17 residues. With 0 bases removed from V and 7 bases from J, the gap between germline ends came to 18 bases. Germline V gene data show CDR1 as LGHNA and CDR2 as YNFKEQ. DNA for the CDR3: TGTGCCAGCAGCCAAGATAGGCTGACAGAAGCCGTTGAAAAACTGTTTTTT. It encodes CASSQDRLTEAVEKLFF.

The V call is TRBV6-1, the J call TRBJ1-6, with D unclear. The V end was cut by 1 base, the J end by 8 bases, with 12 bases between. CDR1 MNHNS and CDR2 SASEGT come from the germline V gene. CDR3 length: 15 amino acids. The CDR3 bases are TGTGCCAGCAGTGAAGTGCTTCATTCAGATTCACCCCTCCACTTT. It codes for CASSEVLHSDSPLHF.

This clonotype has more than one count but fewer than ten. The gene calls are TRBV7-6 and TRBJ2-3, with D unclear. Germline V CDR1 and CDR2: SGHVS, FNYEAQ. The germline V and J ends were trimmed by 1 base and 0 bases, with 11 bases remaining between them. The CDR3 runs to 16 residues. The CDR3: CASSLVYDPSTDTQYF. DNA for the CDR3: TGTGCCAGCAGCTTAGTTTACGACCCGAGCACAGATACGCAGTATTTT.

The rearrangement joins TRBV5-6 to TRBJ1-2, with TRBD1 as a possible D gene (5 bases). From germline, CDR1 is SGHDT and CDR2 YYEEEE. The V and J ends lost 2 bases and 3 bases respectively, with 14 bases between them. The CDR3 is 15 residues long. The CDR3 here is CASSLDRQRDYGYTF. The CDR3 DNA sequence: TGTGCCAGCAGCTTAGATAGACAGAGGGACTATGGCTACACCTTC.